What follows are 21 T cell receptor beta chains derived from one specimen sequenced in a study of T cell clonality in common variable immunodeficiency. General study results and limits: Reportedly, TCR beta sequences from common variable immunodeficiency showed fewer deletions and N-nucleotide insertions.

These receptors have no identified antigens. Here immunoSEQ multiplex PCR was the method, and the copy in TCRdb shows in-frame clones only, minus some. This sample comprises under 40,000 clones, none seen once only. The sequenced material came from peripheral blood mononuclear cells. Every receptor here comes from a human donor with common variable immunodeficiency.

About this clone: Read data end 3 residues before the CDR3 end; the end is taken from the germline J gene. The V and J genes are TRBV20-1 and TRBJ1-6, with 11 nucleotides matching TRBD1. Germline V CDR1 and CDR2: DFQATT, SNEGSKA (reference sequence). V dropped 5 bases and J dropped 10; count of bases not matched to a gene: 7. The CDR3 has 14 residues. The CDR3 here is CSAPTDRGLSPLHF. The sequenced CDR3 bases are TGCAGTGCTCCTACGGACAGGGGGCTCTCACCC.

As for this clone: Other DNA variants within this sample encode the same CDR3. The CDR3 is CAWRAGTDTQYF. The CDR3 DNA, read in part, is TGTGCCTGGAGGGCAGGGACAGATACG. The genes are TRBV30 and TRBJ2-3, with a possible D match to TRBD1 (5 bases). The read comes to an end 3 residues before the CDR3 does, leaving the germline J gene to fill in the end. Germline V gene sequence: CDR1 GTSNPN, CDR2 SVGIG (reference sequence). With 3 bases removed from V and 3 bases from J, the gap between germline ends came to 7 bases. This CDR3 comprises 12 residues.

This clone was detected a few times. The CDR3 goes on 3 residues after the read ends, and that part is filled in from the germline J gene. The chain couples TRBV30 to TRBJ1-1; a possible D gene is TRBD1 (5 bases). The germline V and J ends were trimmed by 0 bases and 4 bases, with 18 bases remaining between them. Germline-derived CDR1 and CDR2 are GTSNPN and SVGIG (reference sequence). This CDR3 region has 16 residues. CDR3: CAWSVKSRGAATEAFF. Partial CDR3 DNA: TGTGCCTGGAGTGTTAAATCCCGAGGGGCGGCCACTGAA.

This clone was counted between two and nine times. The CDR3 here is CASSYSFGQDYGYTF. Partial CDR3 DNA: TGTGCCAGCAGTTACTCTTTTGGACAGGACTATGGC. This chain joins TRBV6-2 or TRBV6-3 and TRBJ1-2, with 7 positions matching TRBD1. The read falls 3 residues short of the CDR3 end, and the missing part is taken from the germline J gene. Losses at the gene ends were 0 bases for V and 3 bases for J; bases not matched to a gene: 4. Germline CDR1 reads MNHEY; CDR2 reads SVGEGT. The CDR3 is 15 amino acids.

Concerning this clone itself: The read stops 3 residues short of the end of the CDR3; the missing end is completed from the germline J gene. V usage is TRBV19 and J usage is TRBJ1-4; the match to TRBD1 covers 9 bases. Germline loops: CDR1 LNHDA, CDR2 SQIVND (reference sequence). Trimming at V came to 4 bases and at J to 4 bases, leaving 4 bases not matched to a gene. This CDR3 comprises 15 residues. The chain's CDR3 is CASSTDRGVNEKLFF. Incomplete CDR3 DNA: TGTGCCAGTAGTACCGACAGGGGGGTTAATGAAAAA.

Only a few counts were recorded for this clone. The observed sequence ends 3 residues before the CDR3 terminus, with the missing tail filled in from the germline J gene. The V gene is TRBV6-2 or TRBV6-3, the J gene TRBJ1-2; possibly TRBD1 for D (5 bases). The CDR3 has 13 amino acids. Trimming pared 6 bases from V and 2 bases from J, leaving 10 bases between. The germline V gene has CDR1 MNHEY and CDR2 SVGEGT. CDR3 DNA, as far as it was read: TGTGCCAGCAGCCCCCCAGGGAACTATGGC. It codes for CASSPPGNYG. The whole CDR3 protein is CASSPPGNYGYTF.

This clone was seen a handful of times. The CDR3 extends 3 residues past the end of the read, so its final part is completed from the germline J gene. The chain has TRBV30 and TRBJ1-5; TRBD1 matches 7 bases. Unmatched junction bases numbered 11, after V lost 2 bases and J lost 7 bases. The CDR3 contains 15 residues. CDR1 GTSNPN and CDR2 SVGIG come from the germline V gene (reference sequence). This chain's CDR3 is CAWSTGTANEQPQHF. CDR3 DNA, as far as it was read: TGTGCCTGGAGTACCGGGACAGCAAACGAACAGCCC.

Of note for this clone: The read ends 3 residues early relative to the CDR3; the germline J gene fills the gap. This sequence joins TRBV2 and TRBJ2-1; 7 bases are shared with TRBD2. The junction had 10 bases not matched to a gene; V was cut back by 8 bases and J by 0 bases. CDR3 length: 16 residues. Germline-derived CDR1 and CDR2 are SNHLY and FYNNEI. CDR3 DNA (partial): TGTGCCAGCCGGGGTCTAGCGGCTAGCTCCTACAATGAG. This gives the protein CASRGLAASSYNE. From start to end, the CDR3 is CASRGLAASSYNEQFF.

On this clone: The read gets to within 3 residues of the CDR3 end, and the germline J gene fills in the rest. The chain couples TRBV19 to TRBJ1-5; unclear D gene. Trimming pared 1 base from V and 7 bases from J, leaving 5 bases between. CDR1 and CDR2 from the germline V gene are LNHDA and SQIVND (reference sequence). The CDR3 is made up of 12 amino acids. The CDR3 bases that were read are TGTGCCAGTAGTATAGTAGCCCAGCCC. Translating it yields CASSIVAQP. The whole CDR3 protein reads CASSIVAQPQHF.

The CDR3 bases that were read are TGTGCCAGTAGCCCTTGGCCCCACAGGGCCTATGGC. It is translated as CASSPWPHRAYG. Given in full, the CDR3 is CASSPWPHRAYGYTF. V usage is TRBV19 and J usage is TRBJ1-2; TRBD1 might be the D (6 bases). The CDR3 end lies 3 residues beyond the end of the read and is filled in from the germline J gene. Trimming removed 6 bases from V and 4 bases from J, with 18 bases in between. CDR1 is LNHDA, CDR2 SQIVND, per germline (reference sequence). CDR3 length equals 15 residues.

A note on this clone: The read ends 3 residues early relative to the CDR3; the germline J gene fills the gap. V gene TRBV2 combines with J gene TRBJ2-7, with 7 bases matching TRBD1. The length of the CDR3 is 16 residues. V was pared by 3 bases and J by 4 bases, with 12 bases of the junction left unmatched. In germline, CDR1 is SNHLY, CDR2 FYNNEI. The CDR3 spells CASSDVTGHRGYEQYF. The covered CDR3 bases are TGTGCCAGCAGTGACGTGACAGGGCATCGGGGTTACGAG.

This clone was seen a handful of times. The sequence runs out 3 residues before the end of the CDR3; the remainder is reconstructed from the germline J gene. The V call is TRBV7-3, the J call TRBJ2-7; 7 nucleotides agree with TRBD2. J was trimmed by 0 bases and V by 6 bases; bases with no gene match: 8. This CDR3 contains 15 residues. The germline CDR1 and CDR2 sequences are SGHTA and FQGTGA. CDR3 DNA (partial): TGTGCCAGCAGTCAATCGACGGGGGGCTCCTACGAG. The encoded protein is CASSQSTGGSYE. The entire CDR3 protein reads CASSQSTGGSYEQYF.

For this clone: With the read ending 3 residues before the CDR3 end, the germline J gene is used to fill in that end. The chain couples TRBV5-1 to TRBJ2-3; D is uncertain. The V end was cut by 0 bases, the J end by 2 bases, with 10 bases between. Germline V gives CDR1 SGHRS, CDR2 YFSETQ. This CDR3 has 15 residues. CDR3 sequence: CASSLAGGDTDTQYF. CDR3 DNA (partial): TGCGCCAGCAGCTTGGCCGGCGGAGACACAGATACG.

This clone was found a few times. With the read ending 3 residues before the CDR3 end, the germline J gene is used to fill in that end. The V and J genes are TRBV19 and TRBJ1-1; 7 nucleotides agree with TRBD1. The CDR3 has 15 residues. The V segment lost 6 bases and the J segment 5 bases; nucleotides outside the gene matches: 12. Germline-derived CDR1 and CDR2 are LNHDA and SQIVND (reference sequence). CDR3 residues: CASRPIQGLWTEAFF. The sequenced CDR3 bases are TGTGCCAGTAGGCCGATACAGGGGTTATGGACTGAA.

This clone was observed a few times. The read ends 3 residues before the CDR3 terminus; that terminus is restored from the germline J gene. The chain combines TRBV30 with TRBJ1-1; 10 bases line up with TRBD1. Germline V gene data show CDR1 as GTSNPN and CDR2 as SVGIG (reference sequence). With 5 bases clipped from V and 1 base from J, the junction kept 13 bases outside the gene matches. The CDR3 loop spans 17 amino acids. The sequenced CDR3 bases are TGTGCCTGGCTCGAACTCCGGGACAGGGGTTGGAACACTGAA. Residues: CAWLELRDRGWNTE. The entire CDR3 reads CAWLELRDRGWNTEAFF.

As for this clone: The CDR3 end is not reached by the read, which stops 3 residues before it; the germline J gene fills it in. The V call is TRBV11-1, the J call TRBJ2-5; no firm D call. Trimming stripped 5 bases from V and 0 bases from J, with 13 bases between. This CDR3 is built from 15 residues. Germline lookup yields CDR1 SGHAT and CDR2 FQDESV (reference sequence). The DNA read from the CDR3 is TGTGCCAGCAGCCCCGAAGGCAGGTACCAAGAGACC. This encodes CASSPEGRYQET. The full CDR3 protein is CASSPEGRYQETQYF.

To note about this clone: The read stops 3 residues short of the end of the CDR3; the missing end is completed from the germline J gene. This chain connects TRBV7-2 to TRBJ2-7; D gene unclear. The germline V gene encodes CDR1 SGHTA and CDR2 FQGNSA. Trimming took off 11 bases at V and 2 bases at J, with 16 bases between the two ends. This CDR3 has 13 amino acids. The CDR3 bases that were read are TGTGCCGGCTCCCCTTACACCGCCTACGAG. The encoded protein is CAGSPYTAYE. The whole CDR3 region reads CAGSPYTAYEQYF.

This clone was found many times. The read stops 3 residues short of the end of the CDR3; the missing end is completed from the germline J gene. The chain couples TRBV4-1 to TRBJ2-5; 10 nucleotides match TRBD2. Trimming cost V 1 base and J 5 bases; bases outside gene matches: 10. The CDR3 runs to 17 residues. Germline V gene data show CDR1 as MGHRA and CDR2 as YSYEKL. The part of the CDR3 DNA that was read is TGCGCCAGCAGCCAAGGTGGAGGGCTAGCGGGGGAGGAGACC. It codes for CASSQGGGLAGEET. The full-length CDR3 reads as CASSQGGGLAGEETQYF.

A note on this clone: The sequence runs out 3 residues before the end of the CDR3; the remainder is reconstructed from the germline J gene. The rearrangement joins TRBV19 to TRBJ2-3; TRBD2 aligns across 7 bases. V was pared by 1 base and J by 3 bases, with 10 bases of the junction left unmatched. CDR3 length: 17 residues. Germline CDR1 and CDR2: LNHDA and SQIVND (reference sequence). Incomplete CDR3 DNA: TGTGCCAGTAGTATAGCGGGGGTAGCGGGTTTAACAGATACG. Its protein product is CASSIAGVAGLTDT. The CDR3 in its entirety is CASSIAGVAGLTDTQYF.

This clone was recorded a few times. The CDR3 extends 3 residues past the end of the read, so its final part is completed from the germline J gene. The chain has TRBV7-6 and TRBJ2-1; D is unclear. The CDR3 runs to 18 residues. Trimming left V 1 base short and J 2 bases short, with 18 bases between. The germline V gene encodes CDR1 SGHVS and CDR2 FNYEAQ. The part of the CDR3 DNA that was read is TGTGCCAGCAGCTTAGAGTGGTCCCGGGTCCCCACCTACAATGAG. It codes for CASSLEWSRVPTYNE. The whole CDR3 region reads CASSLEWSRVPTYNEQFF.

This clone was recorded a few times. The read is 3 residues too short to cover the CDR3 end, so that end is filled in from the germline J gene. The chain employs TRBV18 and TRBJ2-2; possibly TRBD2 for D (6 bases). CDR3 size: 17 residues. V lost 3 bases and J 4 bases, leaving 18 bases between the germline ends. The germline gives CDR1 KGHSH, CDR2 LQKENI. Partial CDR3 DNA: TGTGCCAGCTCACCGGTTGTTGCGGGGCACGGCACCGGGGAG. Its protein product is CASSPVVAGHGTGE. The whole CDR3 is CASSPVVAGHGTGELFF.